This T cell receptor (beta chain) was sequenced for a study of blood T cell repertoires in COVID-19. Study-level information: Some COVID-19 samples were acute and others convalescent; all came from the United States, Italy and Spain. From T cells, B-cell-depleted T cells, or PBMCs came the material, which was cDNA or gDNA.

Method: immunoSEQ multiplex PCR; TCRdb's copy keeps in-frame clones and lacks some. The sample lists about 270,000 clones, roughly 85% occurring once. Germline assignment: CDR1 MNHEY and CDR2 SVGEGT. The V segment lost 2 bases and the J segment 4 bases; nucleotides outside the gene matches: 5. The CDR3 totals 15 residues. This clonotype was sampled from a woman younger than 30 with acute or convalescent COVID-19. The sequencing input was peripheral blood. The chain combines TRBV6-2 or TRBV6-3 with TRBJ1-5; 7 positions agree with TRBD1. This CDR3 reads CASSYPAGGNQPQHF. CDR3 in DNA: TGTGCCAGCAGTTACCCGGCAGGGGGAAATCAGCCCCAGCATTTT.